This is a list of T cell receptor beta chains from one sample in a study of blood T cell repertoires in COVID-19. Assay: immunoSEQ multiplex PCR; the TCRdb copy retains only in-frame clones and omits some. The data show 110,000 or so clones, roughly 80% seen once. Sequences were obtained from peripheral blood. These receptors originate from a man aged 50 to 60 with acute or convalescent COVID-19. CDR3s leave out the opening cysteine and the closing phenylalanine or tryptophan. Fields, in order: D gene, CDR3 length, V gene, CDR3 protein. The D gene is left open where the match is weak.

-	13	TRBV19	ASSIERVRGTEAF
TRBD2	15	TRBV5-1	ASTIGAGRGATDTQY
-	13	TRBV7-2	ASSLSSGEYNEQF
-	14	TRBV7-2	ASSLGSGQPIYGYT
TRBD1	13	TRBV18	ASSLTGTGESEQY
TRBD1	11	TRBV19	ASSLTGGNGYT
TRBD1	11	TRBV6-5	ASSGQGNYGYT
TRBD2	13	TRBV19	ASSIASGGTNEQF
TRBD1	11	TRBV15	ATSPDRGTEAF
-	11	TRBV7-2	ASSFRGNEKLF
-	12	TRBV29-1	SVDPGTGGGGYT
-	13	TRBV28	ASSLSGVGYEKLF
TRBD1	13	TRBV9	ASSVGQGVAYEQY
TRBD1	12	TRBV11-2	ASSNPRDRGPYT
TRBD1	17	TRBV27	ASSLRYSTGGVTNEKLF
TRBD1	13	TRBV24-1	ATAPGQGAYNEQF
-	11	TRBV28	ASSFLSGNTIY